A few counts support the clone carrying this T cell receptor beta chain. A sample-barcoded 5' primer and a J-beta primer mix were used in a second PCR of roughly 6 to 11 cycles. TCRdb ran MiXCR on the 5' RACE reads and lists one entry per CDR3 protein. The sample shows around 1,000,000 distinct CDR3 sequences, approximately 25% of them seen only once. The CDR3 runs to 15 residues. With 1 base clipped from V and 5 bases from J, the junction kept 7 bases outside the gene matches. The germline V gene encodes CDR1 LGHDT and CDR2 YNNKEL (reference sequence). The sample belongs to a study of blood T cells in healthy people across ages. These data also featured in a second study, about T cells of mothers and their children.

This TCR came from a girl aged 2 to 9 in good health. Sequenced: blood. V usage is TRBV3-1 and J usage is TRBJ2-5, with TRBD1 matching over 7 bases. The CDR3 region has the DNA TGTGCCAGCAGCCAAGGAGGGACGGACAGGGAGACCCAGTACTTC. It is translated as CASSQGGTDRETQYF.